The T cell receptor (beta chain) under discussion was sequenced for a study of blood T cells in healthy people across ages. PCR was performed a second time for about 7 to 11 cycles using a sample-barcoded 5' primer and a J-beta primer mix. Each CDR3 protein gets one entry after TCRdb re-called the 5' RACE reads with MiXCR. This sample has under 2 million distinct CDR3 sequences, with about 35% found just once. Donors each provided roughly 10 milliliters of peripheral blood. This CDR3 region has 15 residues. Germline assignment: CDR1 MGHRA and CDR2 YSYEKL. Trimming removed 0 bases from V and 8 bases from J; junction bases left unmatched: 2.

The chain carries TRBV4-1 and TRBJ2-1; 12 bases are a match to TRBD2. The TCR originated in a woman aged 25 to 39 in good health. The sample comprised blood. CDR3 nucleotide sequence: TGCGCCAGCAGCCAAGAGACTAGCGGGGGTGATGAGCAGTTCTTC. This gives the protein CASSQETSGGDEQFF.